A single sample gave rise to the 3 T cell receptor beta chains below, sequenced in a study of blood T cell repertoires in COVID-19. Clones were sequenced by immunoSEQ multiplex PCR, and TCRdb holds only the in-frame ones, with some missing. This repertoire shows some 530,000 clones, approximately 86% found once; its top ten account for around 8%. The sequencing input was PBMCs or T cells enriched from blood (not recorded which). The receptors come from a woman aged 60-75 years who had recovered from COVID-19.

The rearrangement joins TRBV4-2 to TRBJ2-1, with D perhaps matching TRBD1 (5 bases). CDR3 length: 15 residues. CDR1 and CDR2 from the germline V gene are LGHNA and YNFKEQ. Trimming pared 2 bases from V and 4 bases from J, leaving 12 bases between. CDR3 sequence: CASSQSSGPYNEQFF. Here the CDR3 DNA reads TGTGCCAGCAGCCAATCGTCAGGGCCATACAATGAGCAGTTCTTC.

This sequence joins TRBV18 and TRBJ1-2; 8 bases line up with TRBD1. CDR1 is KGHSH and CDR2 is LQKENI in the germline V gene. Trimming took 4 bases from V and 6 from J; bases not matched to a gene: 7. The CDR3 is made up of 14 amino acids. Here the CDR3 DNA reads TGTGCCAGCTCACTAAGGACAGGGTCAGATGGCTACACCTTC. Translation gives CASSLRTGSDGYTF.

This clone showed up just once. The rearrangement uses TRBV5-1 and TRBJ1-3, with D possibly matching TRBD1 (6 bases). With 3 bases removed from V and 0 bases from J, the gap between germline ends came to 10 bases. The CDR3 length is 15 residues. Germline loops: CDR1 SGHRS, CDR2 YFSETQ. CDR3 nucleotide sequence: TGCGCCAGCAGCTCACAGGGCAGCTCTGGAAACACCATATATTTT. Amino acid sequence: CASSSQGSSGNTIYF.